This T cell receptor (beta chain) was sequenced for a study of post-analysis software for immune sequencing data. About the research overall: The courses of disease that were included comprised relapsing-remitting, secondary progressive and progressive-relapsing multiple sclerosis.

TCR beta cDNA libraries had unique molecular identifiers. A single record per CDR3 protein comes from TCRdb applying MiXCR to the PCR reads. Among hundreds of thousands of distinct CDR3 sequences, about 40% were seen once, and the ten largest hold 7.6%. Comments on this clonotype: The antigen remains unidentified.

The V gene end was trimmed by 3 bases and the J gene end by 2 bases; junction bases not matched to a gene: 4. CDR3 length: 16 amino acids. CDR1 is DFQATT and CDR2 is SNEGSKA in the germline V gene (reference sequence). Findings and limits, study-wide: Those samples that were prepared in the same batch co-clustered strongly by F measure. Four or five TRBV segments, including TRBV5-6, TRBV5-1 and TRBV20-1, were more frequent in patients than controls.

The chain employs TRBV20-1 and TRBJ2-1; TRBD2 aligns across 13 bases. The TCR comes from a girl aged 2-15 years with multiple sclerosis. The material sequenced was blood. Written as DNA, the CDR3 is TGCAGTGCTAGCATCGGGACTAGCGGGACCTACAATGAGCAGTTCTTC. Its translation: CSASIGTSGTYNEQFF.